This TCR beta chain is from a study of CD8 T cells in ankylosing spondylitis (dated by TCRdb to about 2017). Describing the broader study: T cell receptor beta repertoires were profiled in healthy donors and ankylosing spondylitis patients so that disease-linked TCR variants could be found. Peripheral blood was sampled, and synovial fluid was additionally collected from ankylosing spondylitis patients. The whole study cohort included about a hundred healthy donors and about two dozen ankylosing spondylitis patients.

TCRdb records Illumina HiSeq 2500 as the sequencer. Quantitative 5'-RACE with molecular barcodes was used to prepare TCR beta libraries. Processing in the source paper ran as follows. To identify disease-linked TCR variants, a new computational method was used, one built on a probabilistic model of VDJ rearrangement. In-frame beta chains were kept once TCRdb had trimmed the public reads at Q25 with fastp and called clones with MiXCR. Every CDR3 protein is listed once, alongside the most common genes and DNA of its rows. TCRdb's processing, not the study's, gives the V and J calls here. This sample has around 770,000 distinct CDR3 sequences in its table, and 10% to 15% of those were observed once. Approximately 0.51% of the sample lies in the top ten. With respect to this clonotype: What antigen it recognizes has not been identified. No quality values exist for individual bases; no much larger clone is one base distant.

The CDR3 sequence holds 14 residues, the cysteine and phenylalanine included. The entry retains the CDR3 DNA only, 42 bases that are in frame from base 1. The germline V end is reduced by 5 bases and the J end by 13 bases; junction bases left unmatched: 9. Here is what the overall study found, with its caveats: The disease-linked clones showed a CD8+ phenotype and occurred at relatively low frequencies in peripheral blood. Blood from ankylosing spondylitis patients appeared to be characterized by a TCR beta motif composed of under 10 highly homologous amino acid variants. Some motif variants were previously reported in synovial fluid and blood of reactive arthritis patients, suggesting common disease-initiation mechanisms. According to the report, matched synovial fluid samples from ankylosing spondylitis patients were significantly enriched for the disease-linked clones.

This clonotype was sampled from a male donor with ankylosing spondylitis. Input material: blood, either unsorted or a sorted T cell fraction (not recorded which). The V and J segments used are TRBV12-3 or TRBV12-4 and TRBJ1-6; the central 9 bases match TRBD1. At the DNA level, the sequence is TGTGCCAGCAGTACGGGACAGGGTACCGGGCCCCTCCACTTT. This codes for CASSTGQGTGPLHF.